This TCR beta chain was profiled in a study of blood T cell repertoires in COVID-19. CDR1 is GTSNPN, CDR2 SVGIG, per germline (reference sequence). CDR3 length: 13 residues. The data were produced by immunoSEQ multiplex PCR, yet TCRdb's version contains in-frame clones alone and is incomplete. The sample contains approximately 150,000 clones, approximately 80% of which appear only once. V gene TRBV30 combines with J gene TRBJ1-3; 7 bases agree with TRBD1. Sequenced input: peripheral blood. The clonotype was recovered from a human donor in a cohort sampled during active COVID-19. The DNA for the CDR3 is TGTGCGGGACAGCTCAACTCTGGAAACACCATATATTTT. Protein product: CAGQLNSGNTIYF.